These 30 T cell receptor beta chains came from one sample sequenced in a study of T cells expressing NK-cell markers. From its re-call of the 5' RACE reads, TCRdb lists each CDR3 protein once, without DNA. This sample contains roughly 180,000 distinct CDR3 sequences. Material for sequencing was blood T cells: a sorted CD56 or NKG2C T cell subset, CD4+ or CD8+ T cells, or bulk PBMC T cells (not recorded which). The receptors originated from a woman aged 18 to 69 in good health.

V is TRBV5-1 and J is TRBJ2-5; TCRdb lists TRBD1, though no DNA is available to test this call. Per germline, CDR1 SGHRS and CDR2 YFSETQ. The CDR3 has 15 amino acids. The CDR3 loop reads CASSLGQTRGETQYF.

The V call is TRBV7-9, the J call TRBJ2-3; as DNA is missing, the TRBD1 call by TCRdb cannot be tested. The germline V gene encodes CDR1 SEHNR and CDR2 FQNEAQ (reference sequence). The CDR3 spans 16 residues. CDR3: CASSRLTGVLTDTQYF.

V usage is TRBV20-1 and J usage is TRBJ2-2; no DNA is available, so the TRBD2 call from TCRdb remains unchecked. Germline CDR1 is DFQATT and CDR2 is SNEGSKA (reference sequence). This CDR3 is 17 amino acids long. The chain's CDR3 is CSARDLRRRENTGELFF.

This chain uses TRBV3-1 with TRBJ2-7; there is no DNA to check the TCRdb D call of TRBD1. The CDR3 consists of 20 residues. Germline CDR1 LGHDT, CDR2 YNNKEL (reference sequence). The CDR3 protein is CASSHDRGRGRGLAMYEQYF.

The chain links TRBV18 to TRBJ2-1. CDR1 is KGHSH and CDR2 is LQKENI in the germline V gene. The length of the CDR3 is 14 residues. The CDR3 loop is CASSSRGFNNEQFF. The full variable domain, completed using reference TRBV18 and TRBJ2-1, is NAGVMQNPRHLVRRRGQEARLRCSPMKGHSHVYWYRQLPEEGLKFMVYLQKENIIDESGMPKERFSAEFPKEGPSILRIQQVVRGDSAAYFCASSSRGFNNEQFFGPGTRLTVL.

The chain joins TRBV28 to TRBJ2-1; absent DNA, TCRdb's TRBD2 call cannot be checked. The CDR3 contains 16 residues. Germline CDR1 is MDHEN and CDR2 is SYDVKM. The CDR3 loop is CASSPPVTGGLNEQFF.

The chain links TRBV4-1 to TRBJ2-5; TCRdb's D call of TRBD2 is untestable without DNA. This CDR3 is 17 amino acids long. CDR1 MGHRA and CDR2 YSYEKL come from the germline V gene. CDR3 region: CASSQDFERENTGTQYF.

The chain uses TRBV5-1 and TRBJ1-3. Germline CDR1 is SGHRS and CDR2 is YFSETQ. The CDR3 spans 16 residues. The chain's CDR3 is CASSLDSVTTGNTIYF.

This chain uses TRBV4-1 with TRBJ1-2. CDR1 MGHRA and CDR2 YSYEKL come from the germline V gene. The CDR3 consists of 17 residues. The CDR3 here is CASSQDFIGVTSYGYTF.

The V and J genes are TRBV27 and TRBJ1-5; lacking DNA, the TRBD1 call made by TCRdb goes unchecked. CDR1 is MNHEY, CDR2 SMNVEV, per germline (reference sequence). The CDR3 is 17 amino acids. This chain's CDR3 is CASRPTGFRDSNQPQHF.

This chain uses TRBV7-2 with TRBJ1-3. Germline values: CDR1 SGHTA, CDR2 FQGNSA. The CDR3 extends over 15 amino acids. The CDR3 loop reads CASSLDWASGNTIYF.

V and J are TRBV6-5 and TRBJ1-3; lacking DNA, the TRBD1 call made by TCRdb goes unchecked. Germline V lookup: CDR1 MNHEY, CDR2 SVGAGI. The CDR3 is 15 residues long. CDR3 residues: CASSYSGAGGNTIYF.

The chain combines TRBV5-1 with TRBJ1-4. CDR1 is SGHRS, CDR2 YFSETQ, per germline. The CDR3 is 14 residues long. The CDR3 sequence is CASSSTDSYEKLFF.

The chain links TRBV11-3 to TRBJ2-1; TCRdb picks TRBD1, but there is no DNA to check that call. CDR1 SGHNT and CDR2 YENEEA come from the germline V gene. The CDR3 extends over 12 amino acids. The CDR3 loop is CASSRDSNEQFF. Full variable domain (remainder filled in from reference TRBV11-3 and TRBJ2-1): EAGVVQSPRYKIIEKKQPVAFWCNPISGHNTLYWYLQNLGQGPELLIRYENEEAVDDSQLPKDRFSAERLKGVDSTLKIQPAELGDSAVYLCASSRDSNEQFFGPGTRLTVL.

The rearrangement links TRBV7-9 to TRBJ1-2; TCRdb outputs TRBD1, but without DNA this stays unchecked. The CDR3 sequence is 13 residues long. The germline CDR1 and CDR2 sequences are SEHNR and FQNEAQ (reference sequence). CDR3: CASSPGSGRGYTF.

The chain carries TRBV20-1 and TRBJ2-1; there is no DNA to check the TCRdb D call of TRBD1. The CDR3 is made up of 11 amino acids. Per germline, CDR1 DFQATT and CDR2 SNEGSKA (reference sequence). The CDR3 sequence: CSAGQGGEQFF.

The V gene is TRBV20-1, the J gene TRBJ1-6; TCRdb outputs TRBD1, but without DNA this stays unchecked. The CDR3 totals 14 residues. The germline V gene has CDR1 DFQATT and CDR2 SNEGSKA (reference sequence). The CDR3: CSAQPGQGDSPLHF.

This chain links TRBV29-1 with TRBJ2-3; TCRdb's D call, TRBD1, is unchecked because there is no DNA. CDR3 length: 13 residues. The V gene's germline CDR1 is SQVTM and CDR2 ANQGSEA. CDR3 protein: CSGGRGQSDTQYF.

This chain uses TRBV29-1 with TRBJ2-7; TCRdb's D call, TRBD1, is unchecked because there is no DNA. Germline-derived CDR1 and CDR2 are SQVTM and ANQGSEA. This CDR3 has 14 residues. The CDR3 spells CSVLRDRGASEQYF.

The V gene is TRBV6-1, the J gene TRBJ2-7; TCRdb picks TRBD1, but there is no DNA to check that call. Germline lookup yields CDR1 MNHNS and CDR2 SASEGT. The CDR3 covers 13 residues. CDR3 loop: CASRSPLGGEQYF.

CDR3 protein: CASRLRDRGRNEQFF. The chain carries TRBV12-3 or TRBV12-4 and TRBJ2-1; TCRdb calls TRBD1, which cannot be checked without DNA. This CDR3 is 15 amino acids long.

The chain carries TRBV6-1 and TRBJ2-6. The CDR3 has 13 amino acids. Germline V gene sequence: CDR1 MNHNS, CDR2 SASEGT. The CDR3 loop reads CASKTSGANVLTF.

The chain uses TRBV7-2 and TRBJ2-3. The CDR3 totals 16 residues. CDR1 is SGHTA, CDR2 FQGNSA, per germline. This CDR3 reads CASSRQDPASTDTQYF. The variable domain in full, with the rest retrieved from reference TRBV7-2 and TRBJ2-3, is GAGVSQSPSNKVTEKGKDVELRCDPISGHTALYWYRQSLGQGLEFLIYFQGNSAPDKSGLPSDRFSAERTGGSVSTLTIQRTQQEDSAVYLCASSRQDPASTDTQYFGPGTRLTVL.

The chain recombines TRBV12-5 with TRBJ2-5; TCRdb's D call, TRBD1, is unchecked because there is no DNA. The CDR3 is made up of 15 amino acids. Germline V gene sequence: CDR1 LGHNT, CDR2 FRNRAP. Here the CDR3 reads CASGSLQGPGETQYF.

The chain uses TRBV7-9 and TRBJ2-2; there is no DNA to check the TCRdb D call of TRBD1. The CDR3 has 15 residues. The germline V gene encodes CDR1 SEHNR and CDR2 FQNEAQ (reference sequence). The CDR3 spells CASMRGAANTGELFF.

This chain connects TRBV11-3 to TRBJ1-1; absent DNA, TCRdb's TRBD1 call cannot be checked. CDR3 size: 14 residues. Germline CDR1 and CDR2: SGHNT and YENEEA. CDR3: CASSLGRLNTEAFF.

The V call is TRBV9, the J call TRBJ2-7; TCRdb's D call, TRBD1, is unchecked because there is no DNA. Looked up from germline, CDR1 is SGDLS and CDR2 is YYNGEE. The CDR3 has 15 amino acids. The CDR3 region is CASSVAQRDAYEQYF.

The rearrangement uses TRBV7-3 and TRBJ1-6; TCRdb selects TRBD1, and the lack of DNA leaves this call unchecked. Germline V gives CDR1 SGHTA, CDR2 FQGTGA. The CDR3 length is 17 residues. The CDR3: CASSLRSPDARNSPLHF.

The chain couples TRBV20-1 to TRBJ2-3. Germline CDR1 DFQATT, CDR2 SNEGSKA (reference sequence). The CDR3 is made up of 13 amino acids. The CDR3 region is CSSHLGSTDTQYF.

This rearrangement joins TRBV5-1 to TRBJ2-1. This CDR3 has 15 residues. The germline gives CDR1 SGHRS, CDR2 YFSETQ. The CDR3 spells CASTHDGSSYNEQFF.